The sequence of this TCR beta chain was determined in a study of CD4 T cell repertoires in COVID-19. Study summary: After around 11 days of IL-2 expansion, CFSE-low cells were relabeled and restimulated with other coronavirus spikes. Broader study findings: In SARS-CoV and/or HKU1 spike cultures, between roughly 7 and 27% of SARS-CoV-2 clonotypes reappeared. Two or all three memory subsets shared several highly expanded SARS-CoV-2-reactive clonotypes.

The memory T cells were sequenced right after ex vivo isolation, without culture. Germline lookup yields CDR1 SGDLS and CDR2 YYNGEE. J gave up 5 bases and V 0 bases, and 12 bases lay outside the gene matches. The CDR3 is made up of 17 amino acids. The protocol was immunoSEQ multiplex PCR, while the TCRdb copy is restricted to in-frame clones and leaves out a portion. The table has about 75,000 clones, 83% seen once. With respect to this clone: The antigen is undetermined.

The chain employs TRBV9 and TRBJ2-3, with TRBD1 matching 7 bases. The clonotype was recovered from a human donor who had COVID-19. Here the sequenced sample was CD4+ T cells from peripheral blood, taken after recovery from COVID-19. Here the CDR3 reads CASSVGGQMHWGDTQYF. The CDR3 nucleotides are TGTGCCAGCAGCGTAGGGGGACAGATGCACTGGGGAGATACGCAGTATTTT.